These 8 T cell receptor beta chains originate from one sample sequenced in a study of vaccination and CD4 T cells after COVID-19 (dated by TCRdb to the early 2020s). Explained via the paper, the treatment or condition label denotes: roughly nine-day PBMC culture with coronavirus spike peptide pools or control peptides (ViraFEST assay). What these receptors recognize is not known. The library was produced with PCR. The sequencer was an Illumina iSeq 100. DNA from cultured CD4+ T cells was subjected to TCR sequencing with the Oncomine TCR Beta short-read assay at the Johns Hopkins FTIC core. Clones were called with MiXCR by TCRdb after fastp trimmed the public reads at Q25, and only in-frame beta chains were retained. Entries are consolidated by CDR3 protein sequence, retaining the most common genes and DNA. This sample lists about 19,000 distinct CDR3 sequences; more than 55% were detected once. Roughly a tenth of the sample is held by the ten biggest clonotypes.

The sample comprised CD4+ T cells from blood, cultured in vitro. The source of these receptors is a human donor who had recovered from COVID-19.

V gene TRBV15 combines with J gene TRBJ2-7; D is unclear. The CDR3 runs 12 residues. V lost 0 bases and J 5 bases, leaving 5 bases between the germline ends. The germline gives CDR1 LNHNV, CDR2 YYDKDF (reference sequence). The CDR3 DNA reads TGTGCCACCAGCAGAGAAGGTAACGAGCAGTACTTC. Protein: CATSREGNEQYF.

V and J are TRBV7-2 and TRBJ1-1; 7 nucleotides agree with TRBD1. The CDR3 loop spans 15 amino acids. Losses at the gene ends were 6 bases for V and 3 bases for J; bases not matched to a gene: 10. Per germline, CDR1 SGHTA and CDR2 FQGNSA. Here the CDR3 reads CASSLRGGADTEAFF. DNA of the CDR3: TGTGCCAGCAGTTTACGAGGGGGCGCGGACACTGAAGCTTTCTTT. The whole variable domain, remainder taken from reference TRBV7-2 and TRBJ1-1, is GAGVSQSPSNKVTEKGKDVELRCDPISGHTALYWYRQSLGQGLEFLIYFQGNSAPDKSGLPSDRFSAERTGGSVSTLTIQRTQQEDSAVYLCASSLRGGADTEAFFGQGTRLTVV.

This clonotype was counted only a few times. The chain carries TRBV7-2 and TRBJ1-1, with D perhaps matching TRBD1 (5 bases). Looked up from germline, CDR1 is SGHTA and CDR2 is FQGNSA. The V end lost 6 bases, the J end lost 0 bases, and 11 bases lay between the germline ends. The CDR3 is 14 amino acids. This CDR3 reads CASRHVGVNTEAFF. In nucleotides, the CDR3 is TGTGCCAGCAGGCACGTAGGGGTGAACACTGAAGCTTTCTTT.

This clonotype was observed a few times. V and J are TRBV20-1 and TRBJ2-1, with 15 bases identical to TRBD2. Germline CDR1 and CDR2: DFQATT and SNEGSKA (reference sequence). V was clipped by 5 bases and J by 10 bases; unmatched bases: 3. The CDR3 sequence is 13 residues long. This chain's CDR3 is CSAPGLAGGEQFF. In DNA, the CDR3 is TGCAGTGCTCCCGGACTAGCGGGGGGGGAGCAGTTCTTC.

This chain joins TRBV11-3 and TRBJ1-2; weak D call: TRBD1 (5 bases). This CDR3 region has 15 residues. Deletions cut 4 bases from V and 2 bases from J, with 14 bases between. The germline CDR1 and CDR2 sequences are SGHNT and YENEEA. CDR3 bases: TGTGCCAGCAGCTCAAGACCGGGGGGGAACTATGGCTACACCTTC. It codes for CASSSRPGGNYGYTF. Drawing the rest from reference TRBV11-3 and TRBJ1-2, the complete variable domain is EAGVVQSPRYKIIEKKQPVAFWCNPISGHNTLYWYLQNLGQGPELLIRYENEEAVDDSQLPKDRFSAERLKGVDSTLKIQPAELGDSAVYLCASSSRPGGNYGYTFGSGTRLTVV.

CDR3 DNA: TGTGCCAGCAGCCCGGCGTCGTTGGGCTACACCTTC. Translating it yields CASSPASLGYTF. This chain uses TRBV7-2 with TRBJ1-2; D is ambiguous. Trimming pared 5 bases from V and 8 bases from J, leaving 12 bases between. Looked up from germline, CDR1 is SGHTA and CDR2 is FQGNSA. The CDR3 length is 12 residues.

The chain combines TRBV3-1 with TRBJ2-7; no clear D. The CDR3 covers 15 residues. Germline assignment: CDR1 LGHDT and CDR2 YNNKEL (reference sequence). V dropped 2 bases and J dropped 5 bases, with 16 bases sitting between them. The CDR3 DNA reads as TGTGCCAGCAGCCAAATACTCGCCAGTGGGGACGAGCAGTACTTC. Translated, it gives CASSQILASGDEQYF.

The chain is built from TRBV11-2 and TRBJ2-7; the match to TRBD1 covers 7 bases. CDR1 is SGHAT and CDR2 is FQNNGV in the germline V gene. There are 14 residues in the CDR3. V shed 5 bases, J shed 6 bases, and the junction held 10 bases outside the gene matches. The CDR3 loop is CASSTGDRLGEQYF. In DNA, the CDR3 is TGTGCCAGCAGCACAGGGGATAGGCTAGGCGAGCAGTACTTC.